The 27 T cell receptor beta chains given below trace back to one sample, sequenced in a study of blood T cells in healthy people across ages. Primers used in a second PCR of about 7 to 11 cycles were a sample-barcoded 5' primer and a J-beta primer mix. A single record per CDR3 protein comes from TCRdb applying MiXCR to the 5' RACE reads. The sample consists of about 670,000 distinct CDR3 sequences, 40% to 45% of them appearing once. The specimen sequenced was blood. The source is a man older than 75 in good health.

The chain carries TRBV24-1 and TRBJ2-1, with TRBD2 identical over 11 bases. CDR3 length: 17 amino acids. Trimming at V came to 6 bases and at J to 7 bases, leaving 13 bases not matched to a gene. Germline lookup yields CDR1 KGHDR and CDR2 SFDVKD. The CDR3 DNA follows: TGTGCCACCAGTTTTAGTGGGGCTAGCGGGGGGAGTAATGAGCAGTTCTTC. This sequence encodes CATSFSGASGGSNEQFF.

Written as DNA, the CDR3 is TGTGCCAGCCTGGGGCAGGGGTTATACGAGCAGTACTTC. This encodes CASLGQGLYEQYF. The genes are TRBV25-1 and TRBJ2-7; a possible D gene is TRBD1 (6 bases). CDR3 length: 13 amino acids. Trimming cost V 8 bases and J 4 bases, with 15 bases left between them. Germline V gene data show CDR1 as MGHDK and CDR2 as SYGVNS.

This sequence joins TRBV20-1 and TRBJ1-1; possibly TRBD1 for D (5 bases). The CDR3 covers 14 residues. Trimming took 5 bases from V and 1 from J, leaving 14 bases between them. The germline gives CDR1 DFQATT, CDR2 SNEGSKA (reference sequence). CDR3 protein: CSAPRQTRNTEAFF. The CDR3 coding sequence is TGCAGTGCTCCTCGACAGACCAGGAACACTGAAGCTTTCTTT.

V and J are TRBV20-1 and TRBJ1-4; no clear D. The CDR3 spans 13 residues. Germline CDR1 is DFQATT and CDR2 is SNEGSKA (reference sequence). V shed 3 bases and J shed 8 bases, with 13 bases lying between them. The CDR3 here is CSASITTGEKLFF. The CDR3 region has the DNA TGCAGTGCTAGCATAACAACGGGCGAAAAACTGTTTTTT.

This clonotype was detected a few times. The chain carries TRBV12-3 or TRBV12-4 and TRBJ1-3; no clear D gene. The length of the CDR3 is 12 residues. Trimming took off 3 bases at V and 2 bases at J, with 2 bases between the two ends. The CDR3 nucleotides read TGTGCCAGCAGTTTTACTGGAAACACCATATATTTT. Its translation is CASSFTGNTIYF.

Ten or more counts support this clonotype. The genes are TRBV6-5 and TRBJ2-7; 11 positions match TRBD2. Germline assignment: CDR1 MNHEY and CDR2 SVGAGI. This CDR3 is 18 amino acids long. Trimming at V came to 5 bases and at J to 0 bases, leaving 12 bases not matched to a gene. The CDR3 DNA is TGTGCCAGCAGTAGACAGACAACTAGCGGGAGTTCCTCCTACGAGCAGTACTTC. Translated, it gives CASSRQTTSGSSSYEQYF.

The chain has TRBV3-1 and TRBJ1-4; D is uncertain. From germline, CDR1 is LGHDT and CDR2 YNNKEL (reference sequence). The CDR3 runs to 12 residues. Trimming stripped 2 bases from V and 7 bases from J, with 5 bases between. Here the CDR3 DNA reads TGTGCCAGCAGCCAACGTAGTGAAAAACTGTTTTTT. It encodes CASSQRSEKLFF.

This clonotype was recorded many times. The chain couples TRBV5-1 to TRBJ2-7; D is perhaps TRBD2 (5 bases). This CDR3 has 15 residues. Germline V lookup: CDR1 SGHRS, CDR2 YFSETQ. The germline V and J ends were trimmed by 4 bases and 6 bases, with 20 bases remaining between them. CDR3 DNA: TGCGCCAGCAGCCCCATTGTTTCCGGGGAAGGCGAGCAGTACTTC. It specifies CASSPIVSGEGEQYF.

This clonotype was seen more than once but under ten times. The V gene is TRBV27, the J gene TRBJ1-6, with TRBD1 identical over 10 bases. CDR3 size: 14 residues. The germline V gene has CDR1 MNHEY and CDR2 SMNVEV (reference sequence). Trimming at V came to 4 bases and at J to 7 bases, leaving 1 base not matched to a gene. In DNA form, the CDR3 reads TGTGCCAGCAGTTGGGGACAGGGGAATTCACCCCTCCACTTT. Protein sequence: CASSWGQGNSPLHF.

The chain has TRBV25-1 and TRBJ2-1; D may be TRBD1 (5 bases). Germline loops: CDR1 MGHDK, CDR2 SYGVNS. V dropped 3 bases and J dropped 3 bases, with 12 bases sitting between them. This CDR3 is built from 15 residues. The CDR3 loop is CASSDAQGGYNEQFF. In nucleotides, the CDR3 is TGTGCCAGCAGTGACGCCCAGGGCGGCTACAATGAGCAGTTCTTC.

A few counts support this clonotype. This chain uses TRBV28 with TRBJ2-3; possible D gene TRBD2, 5 bases. With 8 bases removed from V and 4 bases from J, the gap between germline ends came to 10 bases. Per germline, CDR1 MDHEN and CDR2 SYDVKM. The CDR3 extends over 12 amino acids. CDR3 in DNA: TGTGCCAGCGGGCGGGTCCCAGATACGCAGTATTTT. Amino acids: CASGRVPDTQYF.

With respect to this clonotype: A read error is possible here, since a much larger clone lies one base away. CDR3 region: CASTPGLTFEQYF. DNA of the CDR3: TGTGCCAGCACCCCGGGACTAACGTTCGAGCAGTACTTC. V is TRBV21-1 and J is TRBJ2-5; the table's TRBD2 call for D was not verified on the DNA. The tail of the sequence fits TRBJ2-7 better, so the J call may be wrong. TRBV21-1 counts as a pseudogene. The CDR3 covers 13 residues.

In its sample, this clonotype was seen a few times. The CDR3, as DNA: TGTGCCAGCTCACGAAAAGAGGAGACCCAGTACTTC. This codes for CASSRKEETQYF. The chain couples TRBV18 to TRBJ2-5, with D unresolved. Germline CDR1 is KGHSH and CDR2 is LQKENI. V lost 4 bases, J lost 5 bases, and 8 bases lay in between. The CDR3 totals 12 residues.

This chain uses TRBV29-1 with TRBJ1-1; D perhaps matches TRBD1 (6 bases). The V end lost 4 bases, the J end lost 1 base, and 13 bases lay between the germline ends. This CDR3 comprises 14 residues. Looked up from germline, CDR1 is SQVTM and CDR2 is ANQGSEA. CDR3 region: CSVALGQRNTEAFF. The CDR3 bases are TGCAGCGTTGCCTTGGGACAACGGAACACTGAAGCTTTCTTT.

V is TRBV28 and J is TRBJ2-4, with D uncertain. From germline, CDR1 is MDHEN and CDR2 SYDVKM. This CDR3 has 16 residues. Between the trimmed V and J ends, which lost 3 bases and 0 bases, there was a span of 12 bases. CDR3 loop: CASSFGNRVAKNIQYF. In DNA, the CDR3 is TGTGCCAGCAGTTTTGGAAATAGAGTAGCCAAAAACATTCAGTACTTC.

The V and J genes are TRBV30 and TRBJ1-2; 7 nucleotides agree with TRBD1. In germline, CDR1 is GTSNPN, CDR2 SVGIG (reference sequence). The trim removed 2 bases at V and 9 bases at J, leaving 6 bases unmatched. The CDR3 is made up of 12 amino acids. In nucleotides, the CDR3 is TGTGCCTGGAGTCGGCAGGGGGTGAGCTACACCTTC. Protein: CAWSRQGVSYTF.

This clonotype has just a few counts. This rearrangement joins TRBV12-3 or TRBV12-4 to TRBJ1-2, with 7 bases that match TRBD1. Trimming at V came to 1 base and at J to 3 bases, leaving 11 bases not matched to a gene. The CDR3 totals 17 residues. In DNA form, the CDR3 reads TGTGCCAGCAGTTTAGACTCGGGACAGCCGACTTACTATGGCTACACCTTC. Encoded protein: CASSLDSGQPTYYGYTF.

This clonotype appeared a few times. J is TRBJ2-7 and V is TRBV28; weak D call: TRBD1 (6 bases). Trimming shortened V by 5 bases and J by 8 bases, and 16 bases separated the two germline ends. The germline V gene has CDR1 MDHEN and CDR2 SYDVKM. This CDR3 is built from 13 residues. The CDR3 spells CASSRPGDRKQYF. CDR3 nucleotides: TGTGCCAGCAGTCGACCAGGGGATAGAAAGCAGTACTTC.

The J gene is TRBJ2-7, the V gene TRBV6-2 or TRBV6-3; the D gene is possibly TRBD2 (6 bases). Trimming removed 0 bases from V and 7 bases from J, with 10 bases in between. Germline CDR1 and CDR2: MNHEY and SVGEGT. The CDR3 has 13 amino acids. The CDR3: CASSYSGSNEQYF. DNA for the CDR3: TGTGCCAGCAGTTACTCCGGGAGTAATGAGCAGTACTTC.

This chain joins TRBV7-2 and TRBJ2-6, with D uncertain. The germline V and J ends were trimmed by 7 bases and 0 bases, with 16 bases remaining between them. The V gene's germline CDR1 is SGHTA and CDR2 FQGNSA. There are 17 residues in the CDR3. The CDR3 coding sequence is TGTGCCAGCAATCACACCGAGAGCTACTCTGGGGCCAACGTCCTGACTTTC. Its translation: CASNHTESYSGANVLTF.

The table lists this clonotype with a few counts. V usage is TRBV14 and J usage is TRBJ2-3, with TRBD2 matching over 12 bases. The CDR3 contains 16 residues. The J segment lost 1 base and the V segment lost 4 bases, leaving 3 bases of the junction unmatched. The germline V gene has CDR1 SGHDN and CDR2 FVKESK. The CDR3 sequence: CASSPLAGGRTDTQYF. The CDR3 DNA sequence: TGTGCCAGCAGCCCACTAGCGGGAGGTCGCACAGATACGCAGTATTTT.

The V call is TRBV11-2, the J call TRBJ2-3; 11 bases are shared with TRBD2. Germline V CDR1 and CDR2: SGHAT, FQNNGV. The CDR3 runs to 15 residues. After removal of 7 bases from V and 3 bases from J, the junction contained 6 bases not matched to a gene. The CDR3 reads CASTIAGGPTDTQYF. CDR3 nucleotide sequence: TGTGCCAGCACCATAGCGGGGGGGCCGACAGATACGCAGTATTTT.

The gene calls are TRBV6-2 or TRBV6-3 and TRBJ2-4; D call uncertain. V gave up 4 bases and J gave up 7 bases, with 17 bases separating them. Germline lookup yields CDR1 MNHEY and CDR2 SVGEGT. The CDR3 is 15 residues long. CDR3 in DNA: TGTGCCAGCAGTTCTGAATTGCAGCTAAATAACATTCAGTACTTC. Its translation: CASSSELQLNNIQYF.

The J gene is TRBJ2-1, the V gene TRBV6-5; D is ambiguous. CDR3 length equals 15 residues. Trimming cost V 6 bases and J 8 bases, with 20 bases left between them. Germline CDR1 is MNHEY and CDR2 is SVGAGI. CDR3 nucleotide sequence: TGTGCCAGCAGCGGTTCTGACATTCAGTCGGATGAGCAGTTCTTC. Translating gives CASSGSDIQSDEQFF.

This rearrangement joins TRBV18 to TRBJ2-4; TRBD1 aligns across 8 bases. Germline V gene data show CDR1 as KGHSH and CDR2 as LQKENI. V shed 3 bases and J 8 bases; nucleotides not matched to a gene: 6. This CDR3 has 14 amino acids. The DNA of the CDR3 is TGTGCCAGCTCACCCAGACAGGGGATGGACATTCAGTACTTC. Protein: CASSPRQGMDIQYF.

The chain combines TRBV6-2 or TRBV6-3 with TRBJ2-5; D call uncertain. V was trimmed by 5 bases and J by 5 bases, leaving 9 bases between them. The CDR3 extends over 12 amino acids. Germline V gene data show CDR1 as MNHEY and CDR2 as SVGEGT. The CDR3 loop reads CASSRVTETQYF. The CDR3 DNA sequence: TGTGCCAGCAGTCGTGTCACGGAGACCCAGTACTTC.

The chain couples TRBV20-1 to TRBJ1-1; tentative D call: TRBD1 (5 bases). Trimming shortened V by 5 bases and J by 3 bases, and 13 bases separated the two germline ends. The germline V gene encodes CDR1 DFQATT and CDR2 SNEGSKA (reference sequence). The CDR3 is 13 amino acids. CDR3 in DNA: TGCAGTGCTGCCCAACGCAGGGACACTGAAGCTTTCTTT. This translates into CSAAQRRDTEAFF.